Presented here are 10 T cell receptor beta chains from one specimen sequenced in a study of cytomegalovirus exposure and HLA in healthy donors. Data came from immunoSEQ multiplex PCR; TCRdb stores just in-frame clones and leaves some out. The sample consists of some 350,000 clones, around 90% of them appearing once. The source material was PBMCs. The receptors derive from a woman in her twenties or thirties in good health and CMV-seropositive.

The chain has TRBV30 and TRBJ1-6, with TRBD1 as a possible D gene (5 bases). Germline V lookup: CDR1 GTSNPN, CDR2 SVGIG (reference sequence). This CDR3 comprises 15 residues. V gave up 0 bases and J gave up 5 bases, with 11 bases separating them. The CDR3 spells CAWSVGEWNNSPLHF. Here the CDR3 DNA reads TGTGCCTGGAGTGTAGGGGAATGGAATAATTCACCCCTCCACTTT.

This clone was found once. V is TRBV28 and J is TRBJ1-3; D gene uncertain. The length of the CDR3 is 16 residues. Trimming pared 2 bases from V and 0 bases from J, leaving 11 bases between. Germline-derived CDR1 and CDR2 are MDHEN and SYDVKM. The CDR3 is CASSLVGRISGNTIYF. The CDR3 DNA follows: TGTGCCAGCAGTTTAGTTGGCAGGATCTCTGGAAACACCATATATTTT.

The chain is built from TRBV7-2 and TRBJ2-7, with D possibly matching TRBD2 (6 bases). V was pared by 3 bases and J by 3 bases, with 12 bases between. Germline CDR1 SGHTA, CDR2 FQGNSA. CDR3 length: 14 amino acids. CDR3 coding DNA: TGTGCCAGCAGCTTCACCACTAGCAGCTACGAGCAGTACTTC. It is translated as CASSFTTSSYEQYF.

For the CDR3, the DNA is TGTGCCTGGAGTGCTCGGGCCGCAACGAGGGCTTTCTTT. It translates to CAWSARAATRAFF. The rearrangement joins TRBV30 to TRBJ1-1; D gene unclear. Germline assignment: CDR1 GTSNPN and CDR2 SVGIG (reference sequence). The CDR3 totals 13 residues. V shed 1 base and J shed 11 bases, with 17 bases lying between them.

This clone was counted a few times. The gene calls are TRBV25-1 and TRBJ2-5; no clear D. This CDR3 comprises 14 residues. In germline, CDR1 is MGHDK, CDR2 SYGVNS. The V gene lost 6 bases and the J gene lost 2 bases, with 13 bases spanning the gap. The CDR3 loop reads CASRTSGRQETQYF. The CDR3 DNA follows: TGTGCCAGCAGGACATCGGGCAGACAAGAGACCCAGTACTTC.

CDR3 coding DNA: TGTGCCAGCAGCCCTCCCGGGGCAGGGGAATATCAGCCCCAGCATTTT. Translated, it gives CASSPPGAGEYQPQHF. V gene TRBV7-8 combines with J gene TRBJ1-5; maybe TRBD1 (6 bases). The V gene lost 5 bases and the J gene lost 5 bases, with 19 bases spanning the gap. The CDR3 runs to 16 residues. Germline CDR1 SGHVS, CDR2 FQNEAQ. Combining the CDR3 with reference TRBV7-8 and TRBJ1-5 gives the whole variable domain GAGVSQSPRYKVAKRGQDVALRCDPISGHVSLFWYQQALGQGPEFLTYFQNEAQLDKSGLPSDRFFAERPEGSVSTLKIQRTQQEDSAVYLCASSPPGAGEYQPQHFGDGTRLSIL.

The gene calls are TRBV5-6 and TRBJ2-4, with D perhaps TRBD1 (6 bases). The V gene lost 0 bases and the J gene lost 2 bases, with 15 bases spanning the gap. The germline V gene has CDR1 SGHDT and CDR2 YYEEEE. The CDR3 runs to 17 residues. CDR3 nucleotide sequence: TGTGCCAGCAGCTTGGATGGCAGGGGTAGGACCAAAAACATTCAGTACTTC. Translated, it gives CASSLDGRGRTKNIQYF.

This chain connects TRBV7-8 to TRBJ2-3, with TRBD2 identical over 9 bases. The germline gives CDR1 SGHVS, CDR2 FQNEAQ. CDR3 length: 15 residues. J gave up 8 bases and V 5 bases, and 11 bases lay outside the gene matches. CDR3 amino acids: CASSREGGRVATQYF. CDR3 DNA: TGTGCCAGCAGCCGAGAGGGCGGGAGGGTGGCTACGCAGTATTTT.

The chain uses TRBV6-5 and TRBJ1-1, with TRBD1 as a possible D gene (6 bases). V gave up 5 bases and J gave up 4 bases, with 17 bases separating them. Germline V CDR1 and CDR2: MNHEY, SVGAGI. This CDR3 comprises 15 residues. This chain's CDR3 is CASSLGPQGLTEAFF. CDR3 nucleotides: TGTGCCAGCAGTCTTGGGCCACAGGGTCTCACTGAAGCTTTCTTT.

The V and J genes are TRBV15 and TRBJ1-2; D perhaps matches TRBD1 (6 bases). Germline V gene sequence: CDR1 LNHNV, CDR2 YYDKDF (reference sequence). V shed 5 bases and J shed 2 bases, with 12 bases lying between them. The CDR3 is 14 amino acids. In DNA, the CDR3 is TGTGCCACCAGCGTGACAGGCGAAAACTATGGCTACACCTTC. Residues: CATSVTGENYGYTF.